One sample yielded the 12 T cell receptor beta chains listed below, sequenced in a study of shared clonotypes between healthy human individuals. The table came from immunoSEQ multiplex PCR; TCRdb's copy has only in-frame clones and leaves some out. The sample has more than 2,000,000 clones, 90% to 95% seen once; the top ten hold 0.3% to 0.4%. The sample was naive CD4+ T cells from PBMCs. Sample subset: CD45RA+ positively selected. The receptors were sampled from a man between 18 and 29 years old in good health. Some clones in this sample may be carry-over from other donors' samples.

The CDR3 loop reads CATSRDPGTGGIGIYEQFF. CDR3 DNA sequence: TGTGCCACCAGCAGAGATCCCGGGACAGGGGGCATAGGGATCTATGAGCAGTTCTTC. The J gene is TRBJ2-1, the V gene TRBV15; 12 bases agree with TRBD1. The junction had 14 bases not matched to a gene; V was cut back by 0 bases and J by 8 bases. There are 19 residues in the CDR3. The germline gives CDR1 LNHNV, CDR2 YYDKDF (reference sequence).

The chain joins TRBV6-6 to TRBJ2-1, with D hard to call. The V gene lost 0 bases and the J gene lost 3 bases, with 9 bases spanning the gap. The germline CDR1 and CDR2 sequences are MNHNY and SVGAGI (reference sequence). The CDR3 extends over 15 amino acids. The DNA for the CDR3 is TGTGCCAGCAGTTACTCGGGTTCAGACTACAATGAGCAGTTCTTC. As protein: CASSYSGSDYNEQFF.

The chain has TRBV18 and TRBJ2-1; tentative D call: TRBD1 (5 bases). Germline V gives CDR1 KGHSH, CDR2 LQKENI. Trimming took 4 bases from V and 7 from J, leaving 11 bases between them. The CDR3 totals 13 residues. CDR3 bases: TGTGCCAGCTCACGGCCCGCAGGGAATGAGCAGTTCTTC. Amino acids: CASSRPAGNEQFF. Full variable domain (missing parts from reference TRBV18 and TRBJ2-1): NAGVMQNPRHLVRRRGQEARLRCSPMKGHSHVYWYRQLPEEGLKFMVYLQKENIIDESGMPKERFSAEFPKEGPSILRIQQVVRGDSAAYFCASSRPAGNEQFFGPGTRLTVL.

The rearrangement links TRBV28 to TRBJ2-5; perhaps TRBD2 as D (5 bases). V was shortened by 2 bases and J by 6 bases, with 13 bases between the two germline ends. This CDR3 region has 14 residues. Germline V gene sequence: CDR1 MDHEN, CDR2 SYDVKM. This CDR3 is CASSLGGERKTQYF. CDR3 in DNA: TGTGCCAGCAGTTTAGGAGGCGAGCGTAAGACCCAGTACTTC.

V is TRBV5-6 and J is TRBJ2-7; a possible D gene is TRBD2 (5 bases). This CDR3 is 18 amino acids long. Germline assignment: CDR1 SGHDT and CDR2 YYEEEE. Trimming left V 3 bases short and J 4 bases short, with 26 bases between. Here the CDR3 reads CASSYSHSVLDGIYEQYF. In DNA form, the CDR3 reads TGTGCCAGCAGCTACAGCCATTCGGTCCTGGACGGGATTTACGAGCAGTACTTC.

This clone was counted once. The V call is TRBV14, the J call TRBJ2-1; D may be TRBD1 (6 bases). Per germline, CDR1 SGHDN and CDR2 FVKESK. The CDR3 contains 15 residues. V lost 1 base and J lost 3, with 10 bases in between. The CDR3 is CASSQVVGGYNEQFF. The CDR3 DNA sequence: TGTGCCAGCAGCCAAGTGGTAGGGGGCTACAATGAGCAGTTCTTC.

The gene calls are TRBV28 and TRBJ2-7; 9 nucleotides align to TRBD1. V dropped 7 bases and J dropped 5; count of bases not matched to a gene: 9. Germline V CDR1 and CDR2: MDHEN, SYDVKM. This CDR3 region has 14 residues. The CDR3 DNA is TGTGCCAGCACTCCCGGGACAGGGTACGACGAGCAGTACTTC. Translation gives CASTPGTGYDEQYF.

This chain joins TRBV9 and TRBJ2-5, with unresolved D. The CDR3 is 13 residues long. Germline V CDR1 and CDR2: SGDLS, YYNGEE. With 3 bases removed from V and 2 bases from J, the gap between germline ends came to 8 bases. The CDR3 DNA sequence: TGTGCCAGCAGCGGGAGCTCGCAAGAGACCCAGTACTTC. Translated: CASSGSSQETQYF. Full variable domain (rest looked up from reference TRBV9 and TRBJ2-5): DSGVTQTPKHLITATGQRVTLRCSPRSGDLSVYWYQQSLDQGLQFLIQYYNGEERAKGNILERFSAQQFPDLHSELNLSSLELGDSALYFCASSGSSQETQYFGPGTRLLVL.

The V and J genes are TRBV5-8 and TRBJ1-3, with 7 bases that match TRBD1. The V and J ends lost 0 bases and 4 bases, in that order; junction bases with no gene match: 4. Germline lookup yields CDR1 SGHTS and CDR2 YDEGEE. The CDR3 runs to 15 residues. The CDR3 nucleotides are TGTGCCAGCAGCTTGGAGGGGGCGGCGGGAAACACCATATATTTT. Protein: CASSLEGAAGNTIYF.

The chain couples TRBV5-1 to TRBJ1-1; maybe TRBD1 (6 bases). V gave up 3 bases and J gave up 4 bases, with 13 bases separating them. Germline lookup yields CDR1 SGHRS and CDR2 YFSETQ. The CDR3 has 14 amino acids. CDR3 sequence: CASSSRKGGTEAFF. CDR3 DNA sequence: TGCGCCAGCAGCTCCCGGAAGGGGGGCACTGAAGCTTTCTTT.

The chain couples TRBV9 to TRBJ2-1, with D unresolved. The V and J ends lost 4 bases and 1 base respectively, with 12 bases between them. The germline gives CDR1 SGDLS, CDR2 YYNGEE. The CDR3 has 15 amino acids. The CDR3 bases are TGTGCCAGCAGCCCGCGAAGGTTATCCTACAATGAGCAGTTCTTC. This gives the protein CASSPRRLSYNEQFF.

The chain joins TRBV15 to TRBJ2-7; tentative D call: TRBD2 (5 bases). The V gene lost 8 bases and the J gene lost 6 bases, with 32 bases spanning the gap. This CDR3 has 18 amino acids. CDR1 is LNHNV and CDR2 is YYDKDF in the germline V gene (reference sequence). The CDR3 bases are TGTGCCACCTCAAGACTGACCGGGCCGTTTCGAGGGATTCCCGAGCAGTACTTC. Protein product: CATSRLTGPFRGIPEQYF. The full variable domain, its missing parts supplied by reference TRBV15 and TRBJ2-7, is DAMVIQNPRYQVTQFGKPVTLSCSQTLNHNVMYWYQQKSSQAPKLLFHYYDKDFNNEADTPDNFQSRRPNTSFCFLDIRSPGLGDTAMYLCATSRLTGPFRGIPEQYFGPGTRLTVT.